This T cell receptor beta chain was found in a study of tumor-infiltrating lymphocytes in primary liver carcinoma. Study-wide context: The patients included men and women who were aged 30 to 69 years. Sequencing of the samples generated roughly 3.5 to 7.13 million productive TCRbeta reads, with similar yields across tissue types.

The tissue used was unsorted bulk material of 20-30 mg. RNA and DNA were co-extracted from it with the AllPrep DNA/RNA mini kit. The input was approximately 0.45 ug total RNA; TCR beta cDNA was made from it with a constant-region primer. Generation of the TCR beta libraries relied on three nested multiplex PCR rounds using slightly modified ARM-PCR. With TRBV1-TRBV30 forward primers and a C-beta reverse primer, the first two PCR rounds were run for 10 cycles each. TCRdb reprocessed the multiplex PCR reads with MiXCR, giving one entry per CDR3 protein. The data show 45,000 to 65,000 distinct CDR3 sequences, with about 77% seen just once and around 24% held by the top ten. Germline V gives CDR1 SGHAT, CDR2 FQDESV (reference sequence). V was clipped by 8 bases and J by 4 bases, with 18 bases between them. The CDR3 spans 15 residues.

This sequence originates from a man aged 35 to 55 with primary liver carcinoma and hepatitis B virus infection. What was sequenced was liver tumor tissue from sampling region 5. Subset defined: tumor region T5, tumor centre. V usage is TRBV11-1 and J usage is TRBJ2-1; D unclear. As DNA, the CDR3 is TGTGCCAGCTGCCTTGTAAGGGTAGCTTACAATGAGCAGTTCTTC. It codes for CASCLVRVAYNEQFF.